The 30 T cell receptor beta chains given below trace back to one sample, sequenced in a study of blood T cell repertoires in COVID-19. Measured with immunoSEQ multiplex PCR; TCRdb has only the in-frame clones, and not every one. The data contain over 10,000 clones, 75% to 90% of them singletons. The material sequenced was peripheral blood. The receptors were gathered from a human donor in a cohort sampled during active COVID-19.

This rearrangement joins TRBV4-1 to TRBJ2-1; 10 positions agree with TRBD2. The CDR3 length is 15 residues. The germline CDR1 and CDR2 sequences are MGHRA and YSYEKL. Germline trimming cut 1 base from V and 10 bases from J; bases unmatched to any gene: 7. CDR3 DNA: TGCGCCAGCAGCCAAGCCTCTAGCGGGAGAGGGGAGCAGTTCTTC. It codes for CASSQASSGRGEQFF.

The V gene is TRBV7-6, the J gene TRBJ1-2; 7 nucleotides line up with TRBD1. This CDR3 region has 15 residues. CDR1 and CDR2 from the germline V gene are SGHVS and FNYEAQ. Trimming took 5 bases from V and 8 from J; bases not matched to a gene: 14. CDR3 protein: CASSQLLQGVEGYTF. The CDR3, as DNA: TGTGCCAGCAGCCAACTTCTCCAGGGGGTCGAGGGCTACACCTTC.

The chain combines TRBV5-1 with TRBJ1-2, with 8 bases fitting TRBD1. The CDR3 covers 14 residues. Germline CDR1 is SGHRS and CDR2 is YFSETQ. With 4 bases clipped from V and 7 bases from J, the junction kept 9 bases outside the gene matches. CDR3 protein: CASSRQTGAGGYTF. As DNA, the CDR3 is TGCGCCAGCAGCCGACAGACAGGGGCGGGTGGCTACACCTTC.

The gene calls are TRBV18 and TRBJ1-5; D remains unclear. Trimming cost V 3 bases and J 5 bases, with 5 bases left between them. There are 12 residues in the CDR3. Germline CDR1 reads KGHSH; CDR2 reads LQKENI. CDR3 DNA sequence: TGTGCCAGCTCACCGAGAGATCAGCCCCAGCATTTT. This translates into CASSPRDQPQHF.

The genes are TRBV5-4 and TRBJ1-2; 10 bases are a match to TRBD1. The CDR3 totals 15 residues. The germline CDR1 and CDR2 sequences are SGHNT and YYREEE (reference sequence). Losses at the gene ends were 4 bases for V and 4 bases for J; bases not matched to a gene: 7. The CDR3 coding sequence is TGTGCCAGCAGCCCCAGACAGGGGGCAGGCTATGGCTACACCTTC. This sequence encodes CASSPRQGAGYGYTF.

The V gene is TRBV18, the J gene TRBJ2-6; D possibly corresponds to TRBD1 (6 bases). This CDR3 is built from 23 residues. Germline CDR1 is KGHSH and CDR2 is LQKENI. Trimming stripped 4 bases from V and 4 bases from J, with 35 bases between. In nucleotides, the CDR3 is TGTGCCAGCTCACGCAATGTCCGAAGATCCCGGGACACACGTCCTCTGGGGGCCAACGTCCTGACTTTC. Protein: CASSRNVRRSRDTRPLGANVLTF.

The CDR3 DNA reads as TGTGCCAGCGGGGAGTGGAGGGATCAGCCCCAGCATTTT. Its protein product is CASGEWRDQPQHF. The rearrangement links TRBV2 to TRBJ1-5, with D unresolved. CDR3 length: 13 amino acids. Trimming took off 8 bases at V and 5 bases at J, with 13 bases between the two ends. The germline CDR1 and CDR2 sequences are SNHLY and FYNNEI.

The chain joins TRBV6-6 to TRBJ1-3; tentatively, D is TRBD1 (5 bases). The V end was cut by 8 bases, the J end by 0 bases, with 17 bases between. The germline CDR1 and CDR2 sequences are MNHNY and SVGAGI (reference sequence). The CDR3 contains 16 residues. CDR3 residues: CASLARASNSGNTIYF. CDR3 DNA sequence: TGTGCCAGCCTCGCCAGGGCTTCCAACTCTGGAAACACCATATATTTT.

The gene calls are TRBV5-4 and TRBJ2-3; TRBD1 might be the D (5 bases). The CDR3 loop spans 15 amino acids. CDR1 SGHNT and CDR2 YYREEE come from the germline V gene (reference sequence). V lost 1 base and J lost 1, with 10 bases in between. CDR3 sequence: CASSLSVQGTDTQYF. The DNA of the CDR3 is TGTGCCAGCAGCTTGTCTGTACAGGGCACAGATACGCAGTATTTT.

This clone occurred a few times. Additional DNA sequences in this sample encode the identical CDR3. The chain carries TRBV7-8 and TRBJ2-1; 8 nucleotides align to TRBD2. Germline trimming cut 4 bases from V and 8 bases from J; bases unmatched to any gene: 7. This CDR3 has 14 residues. From germline, CDR1 is SGHVS and CDR2 FQNEAQ. In nucleotides, the CDR3 is TGTGCCAGCAGCTCATTAGCGGGGTTGGATGAGCAGTTCTTC. Its protein product is CASSSLAGLDEQFF.

The rearrangement joins TRBV5-1 to TRBJ1-1; 8 nucleotides match TRBD1. The CDR3 spans 13 residues. V gave up 2 bases and J gave up 3 bases; unmatched junction bases: 0. Per the germline V gene, CDR1 is SGHRS and CDR2 is YFSETQ. The CDR3 DNA is TGCGCCAGCAGCTTACAGGGGGACACTGAAGCTTTCTTT. This sequence encodes CASSLQGDTEAFF.

This chain uses TRBV2 with TRBJ2-3; 9 bases map to TRBD2. Germline CDR1 is SNHLY and CDR2 is FYNNEI. The CDR3 loop spans 16 amino acids. V gave up 6 bases and J gave up 0 bases; unmatched junction bases: 7. CDR3 in amino acids: CASSPTTSGSTDTQYF. CDR3 bases: TGTGCCAGCAGCCCTACTACTAGCGGGAGCACAGATACGCAGTATTTT.

The gene calls are TRBV27 and TRBJ2-6; no clear D. The CDR3 covers 13 residues. CDR1 is MNHEY and CDR2 is SMNVEV in the germline V gene (reference sequence). Trimming left V 6 bases short and J 2 bases short, with 5 bases between. CDR3 sequence: CASRQTGANVLTF. The CDR3, as DNA: TGTGCCAGCAGACAAACTGGGGCCAACGTCCTGACTTTC.

V usage is TRBV11-1 and J usage is TRBJ2-5, with D possibly being TRBD2 (5 bases). Germline V gene lookup returns CDR1 SGHAT and CDR2 FQDESV (reference sequence). The CDR3 covers 15 residues. With 1 base removed from V and 5 bases from J, the gap between germline ends came to 14 bases. CDR3 DNA: TGTGCCAGCAGCTTAGGGCTAGCAAGTCGGGAGACCCAGTACTTC. This sequence encodes CASSLGLASRETQYF.

The genes are TRBV25-1 and TRBJ2-5; no definite D call. CDR1 and CDR2 (germline): MGHDK, SYGVNS. V was trimmed by 2 bases and J by 5 bases, leaving 12 bases between them. The CDR3 extends over 14 amino acids. This CDR3 reads CASSERLHGETQYF. The CDR3 DNA reads TGTGCCAGCAGTGAAAGGCTCCACGGGGAGACCCAGTACTTC.

J is TRBJ1-4 and V is TRBV4-1; D possibly corresponds to TRBD1 (6 bases). Germline lookup yields CDR1 MGHRA and CDR2 YSYEKL. The CDR3 totals 15 residues. Trimming cost V 1 base and J 5 bases, with 11 bases left between them. CDR3 nucleotides: TGCGCCAGCAGCCAAGGGCTCACAGGGAATGAAAAACTGTTTTTT. It codes for CASSQGLTGNEKLFF.

The chain uses TRBV6-5 and TRBJ2-3; TRBD1 agrees at 10 bases. With 8 bases clipped from V and 5 bases from J, the junction kept 7 bases outside the gene matches. The CDR3 covers 14 residues. Germline V gene data show CDR1 as MNHEY and CDR2 as SVGAGI. The CDR3 here is CASYRGQGGDTQYF. CDR3 nucleotides: TGTGCCAGCTATAGAGGACAGGGGGGAGATACGCAGTATTTT.

The V and J genes are TRBV6-5 and TRBJ1-5, with D possibly TRBD1 on 6 matching bases. Germline-derived CDR1 and CDR2 are MNHEY and SVGAGI. The CDR3 spans 14 residues. V was trimmed by 5 bases and J by 3 bases, leaving 11 bases between them. CDR3 bases: TGTGCCAGCAGTCCGACAGGCTACAATCAGCCCCAGCATTTT. Its translation: CASSPTGYNQPQHF.

The V and J genes are TRBV29-1 and TRBJ2-7, with D tentatively TRBD2 (5 bases). The germline V and J ends were trimmed by 7 bases and 1 base, with 11 bases remaining between them. This CDR3 comprises 12 residues. Germline CDR1 is SQVTM and CDR2 is ANQGSEA. The CDR3 reads CSAEGLSYEQYF. The CDR3 bases are TGCAGCGCCGAGGGTCTTTCCTACGAGCAGTACTTC.

In its sample, this clone was seen once. This chain connects TRBV18 to TRBJ1-1; tentative D call: TRBD1 (6 bases). Germline lookup yields CDR1 KGHSH and CDR2 LQKENI. V lost 2 bases to trimming and J lost 0 bases, with 10 bases between them. This CDR3 is 15 amino acids long. The CDR3 DNA sequence: TGTGCCAGCTCACCAGGACAGAGGATGAACACTGAAGCTTTCTTT. Translated: CASSPGQRMNTEAFF.

V gene TRBV7-2 combines with J gene TRBJ2-5; tentatively, D is TRBD2 (5 bases). Germline V CDR1 and CDR2: SGHTA, FQGNSA. The CDR3 extends over 15 amino acids. Trimming took 3 bases from V and 7 from J, leaving 18 bases between them. The CDR3 spells CASSFFGGPSGTQYF. In DNA form, the CDR3 reads TGTGCCAGCAGCTTTTTTGGCGGGCCCTCTGGGACCCAGTACTTC.

Comments on this clone: One end of the junction fails to match germline, which may point to a read error. The J gene is TRBJ2-4, the V gene TRBV7-9, with TRBD1 identical over 8 bases. This CDR3 spans 15 amino acids. Germline values: CDR1 SEHNR, CDR2 FQNEAQ (reference sequence). CDR3 sequence: CTSSLKTGVMNIQYF. CDR3 coding DNA: TGTACCAGCAGCTTAAAGACAGGGGTTATGAACATTCAGTACTTC.

The chain has TRBV11-2 and TRBJ2-7; no clear D. Trimming took 1 base from V and 2 from J, leaving 12 bases between them. The CDR3 sequence is 15 residues long. Per germline, CDR1 SGHAT and CDR2 FQNNGV. This chain's CDR3 is CASSLGQVVPYEQYF. CDR3 coding DNA: TGTGCCAGCAGCTTAGGGCAGGTGGTCCCCTACGAGCAGTACTTC.

This chain joins TRBV4-2 and TRBJ1-1, with 11 bases identical to TRBD1. V shed 7 bases, J shed 4 bases, and the junction held 5 bases outside the gene matches. Germline V CDR1 and CDR2: LGHNA, YNFKEQ. This CDR3 is 14 amino acids long. The CDR3 region is CASTRGTGGTEAFF. In DNA form, the CDR3 reads TGTGCCAGCACCCGGGGGACAGGGGGCACTGAAGCTTTCTTT.

The rearrangement links TRBV27 to TRBJ1-2, with D possibly TRBD1 on 6 matching bases. The CDR3 contains 16 residues. V lost 6 bases and J lost 2, with 19 bases in between. Germline CDR1 is MNHEY and CDR2 is SMNVEV (reference sequence). CDR3 nucleotide sequence: TGTGCCAGCAGACAAAAATCGGCCCAGGGGAACTATGGCTACACCTTC. It yields the protein CASRQKSAQGNYGYTF.

The V and J genes are TRBV7-2 and TRBJ1-5; TRBD1 matches at 10 bases. Germline V CDR1 and CDR2: SGHTA, FQGNSA. V dropped 4 bases and J dropped 4; count of bases not matched to a gene: 1. The CDR3 is 14 residues long. CDR3 nucleotides: TGTGCCAGCAGCTGGACAGGGGGAAATCAGCCCCAGCATTTT. Amino acids: CASSWTGGNQPQHF.

The chain joins TRBV28 to TRBJ2-7; 14 nucleotides line up with TRBD2. Germline-derived CDR1 and CDR2 are MDHEN and SYDVKM. The CDR3 is 16 residues long. The V segment lost 4 bases and the J segment 2 bases; nucleotides outside the gene matches: 4. DNA of the CDR3: TGTGCCAGCAGTTCGGGACTAGCGGGAGTAACCTACGAGCAGTACTTC. This gives the protein CASSSGLAGVTYEQYF.

The V and J genes are TRBV24-1 and TRBJ2-1, with 8 nucleotides matching TRBD2. Germline CDR1 and CDR2: KGHDR and SFDVKD. The CDR3 is made up of 13 amino acids. With V trimmed by 9 bases and J by 8 bases, 8 bases remained unmatched. CDR3 loop: CATEVAGRDEQFF. The CDR3 region has the DNA TGTGCCACCGAGGTAGCCGGGAGGGATGAGCAGTTCTTC.

J is TRBJ2-5 and V is TRBV7-2; D gene uncertain. CDR3 length: 11 residues. Deletions cut 5 bases from V and 4 bases from J, with 5 bases between. Germline V CDR1 and CDR2: SGHTA, FQGNSA. CDR3: CASSRRETQYF. CDR3 nucleotides: TGTGCCAGCAGCCGTAGAGAGACCCAGTACTTC.

The rearrangement links TRBV27 to TRBJ2-5, with 9 bases aligning to TRBD1. This CDR3 has 15 residues. V gave up 6 bases and J gave up 3 bases; unmatched junction bases: 8. Germline V gives CDR1 MNHEY, CDR2 SMNVEV (reference sequence). The CDR3 spells CASSSPGTGKETQYF. In DNA, the CDR3 is TGTGCCAGCAGCTCCCCCGGGACAGGGAAAGAGACCCAGTACTTC.